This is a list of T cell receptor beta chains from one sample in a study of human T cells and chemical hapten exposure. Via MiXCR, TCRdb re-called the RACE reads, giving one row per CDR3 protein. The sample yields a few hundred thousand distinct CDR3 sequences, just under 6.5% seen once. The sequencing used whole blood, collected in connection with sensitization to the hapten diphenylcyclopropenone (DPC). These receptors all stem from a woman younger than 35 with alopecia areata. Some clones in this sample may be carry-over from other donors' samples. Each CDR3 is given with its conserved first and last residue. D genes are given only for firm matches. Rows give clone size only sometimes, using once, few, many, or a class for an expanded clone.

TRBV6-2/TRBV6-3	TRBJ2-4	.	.	CASSHHGEAKNIQYF	TGTGCCAGCAGCCATCATGGGGAAGCCAAAAACATTCAGTACTTC
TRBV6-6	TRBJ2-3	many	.	CASTDDLLVVADTQYF	TGTGCCAGCACCGACGATTTACTAGTGGTAGCAGATACGCAGTATTTT
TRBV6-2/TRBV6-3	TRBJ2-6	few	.	CASGTHRVTFSGANVLTF	TGTGCCAGCGGGACCCACAGGGTAACCTTCTCTGGGGCCAACGTCCTGACTTTC
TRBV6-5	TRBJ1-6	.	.	CASSYSRQIQYNSPLHF	TGTGCCAGCAGTTACTCCAGACAGATTCAATATAATTCACCCCTCCACTTT
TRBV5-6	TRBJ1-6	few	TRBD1	CASSLGQGEGSPLHF	TGTGCCAGCAGCTTGGGACAGGGGGAGGGATCACCCCTCCACTTT
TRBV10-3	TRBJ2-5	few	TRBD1	CAISQLQGIQETQYF	TGTGCCATCAGTCAGTTACAGGGGATCCAAGAGACCCAGTACTTC
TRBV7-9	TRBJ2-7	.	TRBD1	CASSPSRGLYYEQYF	TGTGCCAGCAGCCCCAGCAGGGGGTTGTACTACGAGCAGTACTTC
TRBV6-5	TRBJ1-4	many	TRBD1	CASRGRTNEKLFF	TGTGCCAGTAGGGGGCGGACTAATGAAAAACTGTTTTTT
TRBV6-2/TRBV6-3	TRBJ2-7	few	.	CASSSGTAPYEQYF	TGTGCCAGCAGTTCCGGGACGGCCCCCTACGAGCAGTACTTC
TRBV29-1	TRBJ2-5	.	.	CSAVLGQQETQYF	TGCAGCGCTGTCCTAGGACAGCAAGAGACCCAGTACTTC
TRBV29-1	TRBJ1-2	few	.	CSVVTLPNYGYTF	TGCAGCGTTGTCACACTACCTAACTATGGCTACACCTTC
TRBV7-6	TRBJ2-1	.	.	CASSPGPGPRAGFHEQFF	TGTGCCAGCAGCCCCGGCCCGGGACCCCGAGCTGGGTTCCATGAGCAGTTCTTC
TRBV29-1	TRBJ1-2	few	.	CSVAGSAENYGYTF	TGCAGCGTTGCAGGGTCTGCCGAGAACTATGGCTACACCTTC
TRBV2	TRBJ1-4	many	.	CASSEAALKVLATNEKLFF	TGTGCCAGCAGTGAAGCGGCCCTAAAGGTCCTAGCAACTAATGAAAAACTGTTTTTT
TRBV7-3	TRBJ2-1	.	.	CASSLSLGNEQFF	TGTGCCAGCAGCTTATCCTTAGGGAATGAGCAGTTCTTC
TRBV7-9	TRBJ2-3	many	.	CASSRGGDPDTQYF	TGTGCCAGCAGCCGGGGCGGGGACCCAGATACGCAGTATTTT
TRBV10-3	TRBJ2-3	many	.	CAISVGRSTDTQYF	TGTGCCATCAGTGTTGGCCGTAGCACAGATACGCAGTATTTT
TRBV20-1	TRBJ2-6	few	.	CSARDRVGANVLTF	TGCAGTGCTAGAGACAGGGTTGGGGCCAACGTCCTGACTTTC
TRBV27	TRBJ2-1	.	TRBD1	CASSVGGFNNEQFF	TGTGCCAGCTCCGTAGGGGGCTTCAACAATGAGCAGTTCTTC
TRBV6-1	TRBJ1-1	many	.	CASSEVPGLNTEAFF	TGTGCCAGCAGTGAAGTTCCAGGACTGAACACTGAAGCTTTCTTT
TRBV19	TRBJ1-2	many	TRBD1	CASYRGFYGYTF	TGTGCCAGTTACAGGGGCTTCTATGGCTACACCTTC
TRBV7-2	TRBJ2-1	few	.	CASSSNGAGLSEQFF	TGTGCCAGCAGCTCCAATGGGGCAGGGTTAAGTGAGCAGTTCTTC
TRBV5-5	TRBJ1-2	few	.	CASSHLSITPAGAGGYTF	TGTGCCAGCAGCCACTTAAGTATTACGCCTGCTGGAGCAGGGGGCTACACCTTC
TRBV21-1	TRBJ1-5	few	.	CAPTPLLIVQAGPNQPQHF	TGTGCCCCCACCCCCCTACTTATCGTACAGGCCGGGCCGAATCAGCCCCAGCATTTT
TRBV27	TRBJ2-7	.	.	CASSLRWRVGPAYEQYF	TGTGCCAGCAGTTTAAGATGGAGGGTGGGGCCAGCCTACGAGCAGTACTTC